This T cell receptor beta chain is drawn from a study of blood T cells in healthy people across ages. Per sample, at least 5 micrograms of total RNA were extracted. Study-wide results and caveats: Age advanced and TCR beta diversity per million T cells fell, roughly linearly. Versus aged donors, long-lived donors had higher diversity and more naive CD4+ cells.

The CDR3 runs to 17 residues. For the second PCR, which ran for 7 to 11 cycles, a sample-barcoded 5' primer and a J-beta primer mix were used. Via MiXCR, TCRdb re-called the 5' RACE reads, giving one row per CDR3 protein. This sample has some 750,000 distinct CDR3 sequences, with 22% found just once. Comments on this clonotype: Its antigen is not known.

The sequenced sample was blood. J is TRBJ2-5 and V is TRBV12-3 or TRBV12-4, with 8 nucleotides matching TRBD2. The DNA end favors TRBJ2-1, so the J call may be wrong. This clonotype was sampled from a man aged 65 to 79 in good health. Here the CDR3 DNA reads TGTGCCAGCAGTTTAGTGCTTAGCGGGATGGGGTACAATGAGCAGTTCTTC. It yields the protein CASSLVLSGMGYNEQFF.